In this sample, the clone carrying this TCR beta chain turned up a few times. Its antigen is still unknown. Trimming took 2 bases from V and 4 from J; bases not matched to a gene: 8. Looked up from germline, CDR1 is SEHNR and CDR2 is FQNEAQ (reference sequence). The CDR3 has 15 residues. The data originate from a study of blood T cells in healthy people across ages. Together with a sample-barcoded 5' primer, a J-beta primer mix was included in a second PCR lasting roughly 6 to 12 cycles. A 12-random-nucleotide template-switch adaptor tagged each cDNA molecule. Via MiXCR, TCRdb re-called the 5' RACE reads, giving one row per CDR3 protein. In the table there are about 1,400,000 distinct CDR3 sequences, around 55% of which are singletons. At least 7 million PBMCs were isolated per sample. Extraction of total RNA produced a minimum of 5.5 micrograms from each sample. Points from the study as a whole: Naive T cell percentage by flow cytometry tracked strongly with beta diversity.

The specimen was blood. The V gene is TRBV7-9, the J gene TRBJ2-7; 7 nucleotides match TRBD1. The receptor was derived from a man aged 18 to 35 in good health. In DNA form, the CDR3 reads TGTGCCAGCAGCTTACGGACAGGCTCATTATACGAGCAGTACTTC. Translating gives CASSLRTGSLYEQYF. The full variable domain, completed using reference TRBV7-9 and TRBJ2-7, is DTGVSQNPRHKITKRGQNVTFRCDPISEHNRLYWYRQTLGQGPEFLTYFQNEAQLEKSRLLSDRFSAERPKGSFSTLEIQRTEQGDSAMYLCASSLRTGSLYEQYFGPGTRLTVT.